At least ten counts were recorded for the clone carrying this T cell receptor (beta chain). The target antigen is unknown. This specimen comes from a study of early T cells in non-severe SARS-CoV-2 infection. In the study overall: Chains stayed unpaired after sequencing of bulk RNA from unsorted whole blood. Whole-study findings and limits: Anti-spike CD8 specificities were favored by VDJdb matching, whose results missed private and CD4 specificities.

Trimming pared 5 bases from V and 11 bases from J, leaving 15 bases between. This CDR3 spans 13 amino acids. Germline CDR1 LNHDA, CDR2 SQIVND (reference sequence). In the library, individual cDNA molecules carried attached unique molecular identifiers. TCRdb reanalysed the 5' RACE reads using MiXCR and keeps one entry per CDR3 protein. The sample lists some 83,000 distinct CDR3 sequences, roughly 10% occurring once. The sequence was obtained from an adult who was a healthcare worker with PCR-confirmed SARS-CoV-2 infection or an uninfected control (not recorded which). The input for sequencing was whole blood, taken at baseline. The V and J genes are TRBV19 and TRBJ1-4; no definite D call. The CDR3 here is CASSAIPPDKLFF. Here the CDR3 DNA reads TGTGCCAGTAGTGCTATTCCGCCCGACAAACTGTTTTTT.